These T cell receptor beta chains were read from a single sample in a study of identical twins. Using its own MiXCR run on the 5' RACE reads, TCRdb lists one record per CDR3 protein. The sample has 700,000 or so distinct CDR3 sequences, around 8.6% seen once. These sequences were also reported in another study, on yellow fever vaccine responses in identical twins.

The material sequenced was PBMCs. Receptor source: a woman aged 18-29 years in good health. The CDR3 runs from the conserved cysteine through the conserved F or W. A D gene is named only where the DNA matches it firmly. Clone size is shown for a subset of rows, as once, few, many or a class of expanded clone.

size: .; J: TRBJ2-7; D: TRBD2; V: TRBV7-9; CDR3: CASSPARLAREQYF; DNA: TGTGCCAGCAGTCCCGCGAGACTAGCTAGGGAGCAGTACTTC
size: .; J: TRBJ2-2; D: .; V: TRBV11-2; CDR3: CASSLSMVEPNTGELFF; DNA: TGTGCCAGCAGCTTATCCATGGTTGAGCCGAACACCGGGGAGCTGTTTTTT
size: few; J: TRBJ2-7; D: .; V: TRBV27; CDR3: CASSLGAISSYEQYF; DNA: TGTGCCAGCAGTTTAGGAGCGATCAGCTCCTACGAGCAGTACTTC
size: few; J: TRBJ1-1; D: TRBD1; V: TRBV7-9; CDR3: CASSLAMGQNAEAFF; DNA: TGTGCCAGCAGCTTAGCGATGGGACAGAACGCTGAAGCTTTCTTT
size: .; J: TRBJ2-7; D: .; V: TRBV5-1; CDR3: CASSLSQSYEQYF; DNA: TGCGCCAGCAGCTTGTCTCAGTCCTACGAGCAGTACTTC
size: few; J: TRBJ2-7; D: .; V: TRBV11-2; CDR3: CASSLSVQLSYEQYF; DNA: TGTGCCAGCAGCTTATCTGTGCAGCTCTCCTACGAGCAGTACTTC
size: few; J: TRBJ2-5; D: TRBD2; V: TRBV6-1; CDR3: CASKGGLAVQETQYF; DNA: TGTGCCAGCAAGGGGGGACTAGCGGTTCAAGAGACCCAGTACTTC
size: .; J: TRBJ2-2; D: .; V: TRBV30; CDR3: CACVSRESGELFF; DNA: TGTGCCTGTGTGTCGAGGGAGAGCGGGGAGCTGTTTTTT
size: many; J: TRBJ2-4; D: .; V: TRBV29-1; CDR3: CSVKTEIKNIQYF; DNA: TGCAGCGTTAAGACAGAAATCAAAAACATTCAGTACTTC
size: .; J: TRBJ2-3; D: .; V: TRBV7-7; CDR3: CASSLGRSDTQYF; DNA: TGTGCTAGCAGCTTAGGCCGGTCGGATACGCAGTATTTT
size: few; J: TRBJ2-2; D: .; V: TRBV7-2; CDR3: CASSPHPPSGNTGELFF; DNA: TGTGCCAGCAGCCCGCACCCCCCCAGCGGGAACACCGGGGAGCTGTTTTTT
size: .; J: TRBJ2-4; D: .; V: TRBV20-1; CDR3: CSARDGAGVLAKNIQYF; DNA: TGCAGTGCTAGAGATGGGGCAGGAGTACTAGCCAAAAACATTCAGTACTTC
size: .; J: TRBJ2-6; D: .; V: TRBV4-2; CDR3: CASSQPRVAGANVLTF; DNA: TGTGCCAGCAGCCAGCCCAGGGTAGCTGGGGCCAACGTCCTGACTTTC
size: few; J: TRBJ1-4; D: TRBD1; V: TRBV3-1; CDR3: CASSQHGTGEKLFF; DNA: TGTGCCAGCAGCCAACACGGGACAGGAGAAAAACTGTTTTTT
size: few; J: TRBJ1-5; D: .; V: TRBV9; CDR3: CASSGGDFGSNQPQHF; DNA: TGTGCCAGCAGCGGAGGGGATTTCGGGAGCAATCAGCCCCAGCATTTT
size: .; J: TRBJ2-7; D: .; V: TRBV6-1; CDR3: CASSEGGSRSYEQYF; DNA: TGTGCCAGCAGTGAGGGGGGCAGTCGCTCCTACGAGCAGTACTTC
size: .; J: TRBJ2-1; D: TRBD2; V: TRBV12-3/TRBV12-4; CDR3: CASSKKREGGNYEQFF; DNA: TGTGCCAGCAGTAAAAAGCGGGAGGGGGGCAATTATGAGCAGTTCTTC
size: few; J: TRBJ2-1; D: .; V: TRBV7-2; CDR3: CASGGVYNEQFF; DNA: TGTGCCAGCGGTGGGGTATACAATGAGCAGTTCTTC
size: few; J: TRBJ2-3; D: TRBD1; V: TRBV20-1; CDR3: CSAIPGTGVVTDTQYF; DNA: TGCAGTGCTATCCCCGGGACAGGGGTCGTCACAGATACGCAGTATTTT
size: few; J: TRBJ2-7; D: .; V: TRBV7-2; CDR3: CASSKRDKRDEQYF; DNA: TGTGCCAGCAGTAAACGGGACAAGAGGGACGAGCAGTACTTC
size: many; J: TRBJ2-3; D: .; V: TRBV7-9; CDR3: CASSLATGGTDTQYF; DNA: TGTGCCAGCAGCTTAGCCACCGGAGGCACAGATACGCAGTATTTT
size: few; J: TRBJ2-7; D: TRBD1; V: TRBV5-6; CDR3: CASSRSQTFGTGEYIGFYEQYF; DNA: TGTGCCAGCAGCCGATCACAAACCTTTGGGACAGGGGAGTATATAGGTTTCTACGAGCAGTACTTC
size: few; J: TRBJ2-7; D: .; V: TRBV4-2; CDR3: CASSQDPRNTYEQYF; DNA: TGTGCCAGCAGCCAAGATCCCAGGAACACCTACGAGCAGTACTTC
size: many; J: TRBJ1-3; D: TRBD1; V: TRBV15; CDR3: CATSRDPGQGHTIYF; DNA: TGTGCCACCAGCAGAGATCCCGGACAGGGACACACCATATATTTT
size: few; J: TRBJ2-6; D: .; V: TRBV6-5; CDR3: CASSYFVTGSGANVLTF; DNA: TGTGCCAGCAGTTACTTTGTAACGGGCTCTGGGGCCAACGTCCTGACTTTC
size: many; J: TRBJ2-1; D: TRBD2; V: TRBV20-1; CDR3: CSAGGGDYNEQFF; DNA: TGCAGTGCTGGGGGAGGGGACTACAATGAGCAGTTCTTC
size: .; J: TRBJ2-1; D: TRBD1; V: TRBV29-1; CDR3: CSVDRDAGYNEQFF; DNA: TGCAGCGTGGACAGGGATGCAGGCTACAATGAGCAGTTCTTC
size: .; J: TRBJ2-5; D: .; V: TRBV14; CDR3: CASSYTLKTQYF; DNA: TGTGCCAGCAGCTACACTTTGAAGACCCAGTACTTC
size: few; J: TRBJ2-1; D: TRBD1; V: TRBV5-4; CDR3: CASSPEIRDRGQNEQFF; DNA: TGTGCCAGCAGCCCGGAGATCCGGGACAGGGGGCAGAATGAGCAGTTCTTC
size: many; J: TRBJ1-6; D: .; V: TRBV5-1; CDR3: CASSLVGGLDLHF; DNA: TGCGCCAGCAGCTTGGTCGGGGGTTTGGACCTCCACTTT
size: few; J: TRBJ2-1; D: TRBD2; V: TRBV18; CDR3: CASSPTTSGDRGEQFF; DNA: TGTGCCAGCTCCCCTACAACTAGCGGGGATAGGGGTGAGCAGTTCTTC
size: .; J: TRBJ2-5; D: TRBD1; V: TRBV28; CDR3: CASSLRQGAQETQYF; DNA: TGTGCCAGCAGTTTAAGACAGGGGGCACAAGAGACCCAGTACTTC
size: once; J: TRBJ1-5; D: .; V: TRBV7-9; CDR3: CASSLEEYSNQPQHF; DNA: TGTGCCAGCAGCTTAGAAGAATATAGCAATCAGCCCCAGCATTTT
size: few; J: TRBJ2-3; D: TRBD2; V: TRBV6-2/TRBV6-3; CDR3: CASSSFRLPGLADTSTDTQYF; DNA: TGTGCCAGCAGTTCCTTTCGACTACCGGGACTAGCGGATACATCCACAGATACGCAGTATTTT
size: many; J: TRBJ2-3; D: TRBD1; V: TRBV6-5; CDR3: CASSYGTGIADTQYF; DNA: TGTGCCAGCAGTTATGGGACAGGTATAGCGGATACGCAGTATTTT
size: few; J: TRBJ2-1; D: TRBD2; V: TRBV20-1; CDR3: CSAGRLAGIYNEQFF; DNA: TGCAGTGCTGGCCGTCTAGCGGGGATTTACAATGAGCAGTTCTTC
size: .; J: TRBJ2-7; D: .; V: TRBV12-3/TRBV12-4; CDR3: CASSIRWTASYEQYF; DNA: TGTGCCAGCAGTATCCGCTGGACGGCCTCCTACGAGCAGTACTTC
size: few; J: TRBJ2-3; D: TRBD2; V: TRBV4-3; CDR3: CASSQDFQTSGSPSTDTQYF; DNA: TGCGCCAGCAGCCAAGATTTTCAGACTAGCGGTTCTCCTAGCACAGATACGCAGTATTTT
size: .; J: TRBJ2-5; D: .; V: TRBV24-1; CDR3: CATSDPTGNPETQYF; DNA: TGTGCCACCAGTGATCCAACAGGGAATCCAGAGACCCAGTACTTC
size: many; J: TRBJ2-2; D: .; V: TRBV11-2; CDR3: CASSPRPEAGELFF; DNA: TGTGCCAGCAGCCCTCGACCAGAAGCCGGGGAGCTGTTTTTT
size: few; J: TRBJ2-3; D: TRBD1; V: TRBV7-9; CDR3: CASSSGFRDRGPDTQYF; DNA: TGTGCCAGCAGCTCCGGTTTTCGGGACAGGGGACCAGATACGCAGTATTTT
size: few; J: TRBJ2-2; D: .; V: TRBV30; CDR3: CAWMRTRNTGELFF; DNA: TGTGCCTGGATGAGGACGAGGAACACCGGGGAGCTGTTTTTT
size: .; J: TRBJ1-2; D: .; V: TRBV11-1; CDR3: CASSPRSQAGYGYTF; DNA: TGTGCCAGCAGCCCCCGATCCCAGGCGGGGTATGGCTACACCTTC
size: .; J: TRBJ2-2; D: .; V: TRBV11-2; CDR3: CASSLSPGSGFAGELFF; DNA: TGTGCCAGCAGCTTATCCCCCGGGTCAGGGTTTGCCGGGGAGCTGTTTTTT
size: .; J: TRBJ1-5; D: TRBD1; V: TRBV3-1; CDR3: CASSQDRGRGQPQHF; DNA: TGTGCCAGCAGCCAAGATAGGGGGCGGGGGCAGCCCCAGCATTTT
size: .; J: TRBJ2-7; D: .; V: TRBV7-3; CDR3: CASSLNWGNEQYF; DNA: TGTGCCAGCAGCTTAAATTGGGGGAACGAGCAGTACTTC